A selection of T cell receptor beta chains follows, all from one sample in a study of blood T cells in healthy people across ages. Each CDR3 protein is one row after TCRdb ran MiXCR on the 5' RACE reads. The table includes about 2 million distinct CDR3 sequences, 40% to 55% detected once. The specimen sequenced was blood. These TCRs come from a woman aged 40 to 50 in good health. CDR3s include the opening cysteine and the closing phenylalanine or tryptophan. Fields, in order: D gene, J gene, V gene, clone size, CDR3 DNA, CDR3 protein. The D gene is left open where the match is weak. For some rows the clone size is stated as once, few or many, or as a class when expanded; others skip it.

.	TRBJ2-7	TRBV4-3	.	TGCGCCAGCAGCCAAGATTTTCCCCATATGGGGCCTCACTACGAGCAGTACTTC	CASSQDFPHMGPHYEQYF
TRBD1	TRBJ2-7	TRBV20-1	.	TGCAGTGCCACCCAGGGGGCCCCCTACGAGCAGTACTTC	CSATQGAPYEQYF
.	TRBJ2-7	TRBV7-9	.	TGTGCCAGCAGCTTAGCGGGACGGGACATATCCTACGAGCAGTACTTC	CASSLAGRDISYEQYF
.	TRBJ2-3	TRBV6-2/TRBV6-3	.	TGTGCCAGCAAAGTAGACGCTAGCACAGATACGCAGTATTTT	CASKVDASTDTQYF
TRBD1	TRBJ1-2	TRBV4-3	few	TGCGCCAGCAGCCGGTCGACAGGGCTCTATGGCTACACCTTC	CASSRSTGLYGYTF
TRBD2	TRBJ2-3	TRBV6-2/TRBV6-3	.	TGTGCCAGCACCTTCCTAGCGGGGGGGCCTTCTAGCACAGATACGCAGTATTTT	CASTFLAGGPSSTDTQYF
TRBD1	TRBJ1-2	TRBV5-1	few	TGCGCCAGCAGCTTGGCCTCCGGGACAGGGGTCGGCTATGGCTACACCTTC	CASSLASGTGVGYGYTF
.	TRBJ2-1	TRBV29-1	.	TGCAGCGTTGTCAGGCCCGGCTGGGAAACTACAAGCGAGCAGTTCTTC	CSVVRPGWETTSEQFF
.	TRBJ1-2	TRBV6-5	few	TGTGCCAGCAGTTACCACCCCTCTACAGGGACGCATGGCTACACCTTC	CASSYHPSTGTHGYTF
.	TRBJ2-3	TRBV20-1	.	TGCAGTGCTAGCGGGGTTCCCACAGATACGCAGTATTTT	CSASGVPTDTQYF
.	TRBJ2-7	TRBV20-1	.	TGCAGTACTCCTGCTTCATGGGCTTCCTACGAGCAGTACTTC	CSTPASWASYEQYF
.	TRBJ1-2	TRBV6-5	few	TGTGCCAGCCGGACCGTTGGAGGCTCTAGTGGCTACACCTTC	CASRTVGGSSGYTF
.	TRBJ2-6	TRBV19	.	TGTGCCAGTAGTATAATACCTCAAAGCTCTGGGGCCAACGTCCTGACTTTC	CASSIIPQSSGANVLTF
TRBD2	TRBJ2-5	TRBV18	few	TGTGCCAGCTCACCACCGCGGGGGCAAGAGACCCAGTACTTC	CASSPPRGQETQYF
.	TRBJ1-1	TRBV29-1	.	TGCAGCGTTTTGGGGCTCGGCACTGAAGCTTTCTTT	CSVLGLGTEAFF
.	TRBJ2-1	TRBV24-1	many	TGTGCCACCAGTGACCCCGGTCGAAATGAGCAGTTCTTC	CATSDPGRNEQFF
TRBD2	TRBJ2-3	TRBV5-1	few	TGCGCCAGCAGCTTGACTAGCGTGGATACGCAGTATTTT	CASSLTSVDTQYF
.	TRBJ2-3	TRBV29-1	few	TGCAGCCTAACCATTAGCACAGATACGCAGTATTTT	CSLTISTDTQYF
.	TRBJ2-7	TRBV11-2	once	TGTGCCAGCAGCTTAGACGGACAGTCTAACGAGCAGTACTTC	CASSLDGQSNEQYF
TRBD1	TRBJ1-4	TRBV20-1	.	TGCAGTGCCCCGGGGACAGGGGTTAATGAAAAACTGTTTTTT	CSAPGTGVNEKLFF
TRBD2	TRBJ2-3	TRBV7-2	.	TGTGCCAGCAGTCGGGAGCGGGGGAGCGATACGCAGTATTTT	CASSRERGSDTQYF
.	TRBJ1-2	TRBV20-1	few	TGCAGTGACAGTAACTATGGCTACACCTTC	CSDSNYGYTF
.	TRBJ2-5	TRBV28	.	TGTGCCAGCAGACGCCAATTCGGGTCGGCAGAAGAGACCCAGTACTTC	CASRRQFGSAEETQYF
TRBD2	TRBJ2-1	TRBV20-1	.	TGCAGTGCTCCCCACCGACTAGCGGGTAAATCCTACAATGAGCGGTACTTC	CSAPHRLAGKSYNERYF
TRBD1	TRBJ2-7	TRBV20-1	once	TGCAGTGCCCAGACAGGGCACTCGTTCAATGAGCAGTACTTC	CSAQTGHSFNEQYF
TRBD1	TRBJ2-5	TRBV12-3/TRBV12-4	.	TGTGCCAGCAGCGCCGGGACAGTCAGGGAGACCCAGTACTTC	CASSAGTVRETQYF
TRBD2	TRBJ2-1	TRBV20-1	.	TGCAGTGCTAGAGATACAGCGGGGGCTTTAAATGAGCAGTTCTTC	CSARDTAGALNEQFF
.	TRBJ1-2	TRBV12-3/TRBV12-4	.	TGTGCCAGCAGTCCCCAGACAGGAGGCGGCTACACCTTC	CASSPQTGGGYTF
.	TRBJ2-7	TRBV4-1	.	TGCGCCAGCAGCATCGACAGTTCCGAGCAGTACTTC	CASSIDSSEQYF